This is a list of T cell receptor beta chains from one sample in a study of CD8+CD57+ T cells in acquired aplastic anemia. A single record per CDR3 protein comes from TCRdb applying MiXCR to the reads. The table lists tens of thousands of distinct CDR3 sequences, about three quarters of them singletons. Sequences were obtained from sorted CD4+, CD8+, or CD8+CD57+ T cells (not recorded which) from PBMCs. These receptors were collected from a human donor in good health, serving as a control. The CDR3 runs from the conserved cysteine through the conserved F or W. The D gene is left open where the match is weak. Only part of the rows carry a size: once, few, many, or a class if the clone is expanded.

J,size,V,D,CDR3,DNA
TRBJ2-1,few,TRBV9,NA,CASSVRSSYNEQFF,TGTGCCAGCAGCGTAAGGAGCTCCTACAATGAGCAGTTCTTC
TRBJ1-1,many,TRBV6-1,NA,CASTPGGTGTEAFF,TGTGCCAGCACCCCGGGGGGGACCGGCACTGAAGCTTTCTTT
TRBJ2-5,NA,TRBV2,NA,CASSDSGTPQETQYF,TGTGCCAGCAGCGACTCCGGGACACCTCAAGAGACCCAGTACTTC
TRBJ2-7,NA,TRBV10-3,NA,CAIQAALGAYEQYF,TGTGCCATCCAGGCGGCCTTGGGAGCCTACGAGCAGTACTTC
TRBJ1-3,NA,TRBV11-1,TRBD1,CASSTTRQGAGNTIYF,TGTGCCAGCAGCACCACCAGACAGGGGGCTGGAAACACCATATATTTT
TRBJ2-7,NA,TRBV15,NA,CATSTGAARAYEQYF,TGTGCCACCAGCACAGGGGCCGCGAGAGCCTACGAGCAGTACTTC
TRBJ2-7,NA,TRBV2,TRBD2,CASSGSPSGSYEQYF,TGTGCCAGCAGTGGATCCCCTAGCGGGAGTTACGAGCAGTACTTC
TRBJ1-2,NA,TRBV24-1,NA,CATSDPGSYGYTF,TGTGCCACCAGTGACCCTGGATCCTATGGCTACACCTTC
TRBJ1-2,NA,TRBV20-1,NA,CSASRSNYGYTF,TGCAGTGCTAGTCGGTCTAACTATGGCTACACCTTC
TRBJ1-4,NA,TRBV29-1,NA,CSVAPGPNEKLFF,TGCAGCGTTGCTCCGGGGCCCAATGAAAAACTGTTTTTT
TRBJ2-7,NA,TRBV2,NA,CASWAGSYEQYF,TGTGCCAGTTGGGCAGGCTCCTACGAGCAGTACTTC
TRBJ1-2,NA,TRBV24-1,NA,CATSDPAANYGYTF,TGTGCCACCAGTGATCCCGCCGCTAACTATGGCTACACCTTC
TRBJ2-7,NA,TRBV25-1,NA,CATMGEGGMPYEQYF,TGTGCCACCATGGGCGAGGGGGGAATGCCCTACGAGCAGTACTTC
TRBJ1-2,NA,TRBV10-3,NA,CAIFLGSDRIGYTF,TGTGCCATCTTTCTTGGGTCCGACCGTATTGGCTACACCTTC
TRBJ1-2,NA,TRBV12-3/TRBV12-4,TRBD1,CASSLWDRGNGYTF,TGTGCCAGCAGTTTATGGGACAGGGGGAATGGCTACACCTTC
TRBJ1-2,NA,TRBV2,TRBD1,CASSAFGTGEGYTF,TGTGCCAGCAGTGCCTTCGGGACAGGGGAAGGCTACACCTTC
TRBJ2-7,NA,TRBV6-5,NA,CASSYPSTSYEQYF,TGTGCCAGCAGCTATCCCTCGACTTCCTACGAGCAGTACTTC
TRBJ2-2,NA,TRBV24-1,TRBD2,CATSDGEGWGDTGELFF,TGTGCCACCAGTGACGGGGAGGGATGGGGCGACACCGGGGAGCTGTTTTTT
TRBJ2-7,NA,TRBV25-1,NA,CASRGDKANSYEQYF,TGTGCCAGCAGGGGGGACAAGGCCAACTCCTACGAGCAGTACTTC
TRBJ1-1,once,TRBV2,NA,CASRKTEPRNTEAFF,TGTGCCAGCAGAAAAACAGAACCAAGGAACACTGAAGCTTTCTTT
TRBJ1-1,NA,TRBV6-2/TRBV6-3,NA,CASSLRDLTEAFF,TGTGCCAGCAGTTTGCGAGACCTTACTGAAGCTTTCTTT
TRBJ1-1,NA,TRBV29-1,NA,CSVEGGFNTEAFF,TGCAGCGTTGAAGGAGGGTTTAACACTGAAGCTTTCTTT
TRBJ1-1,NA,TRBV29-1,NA,CSVEGQGTTEAFF,TGCAGCGTTGAAGGGCAGGGGACCACTGAAGCTTTCTTT
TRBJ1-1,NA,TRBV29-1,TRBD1,CSVGDRGNTEAFF,TGCAGCGTAGGTGACAGGGGGAACACTGAAGCTTTCTTT
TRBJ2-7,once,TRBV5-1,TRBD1,CASSLRQGSSYEQYF,TGCGCCAGCAGCCTGCGACAGGGTAGCTCCTACGAGCAGTACTTC
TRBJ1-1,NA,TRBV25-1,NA,CASREPGRGTEAFF,TGTGCCAGCAGGGAACCGGGGAGGGGGACTGAAGCTTTCTTT
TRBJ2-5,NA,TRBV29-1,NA,CSVEDGKETQYF,TGCAGCGTTGAGGACGGGAAAGAGACCCAGTACTTC
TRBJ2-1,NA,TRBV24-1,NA,CATSDFTGVVGQFF,TGTGCCACCAGTGATTTCACCGGGGTGGTAGGGCAGTTCTTC
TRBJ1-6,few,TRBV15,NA,CATSRDRGSPLHF,TGTGCCACCAGCAGAGACCGGGGTTCACCCCTCCACTTT
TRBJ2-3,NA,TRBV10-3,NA,CAISESRGDTQYF,TGTGCCATCAGTGAGTCGAGGGGGGATACGCAGTATTTT
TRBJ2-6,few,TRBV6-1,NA,CASKTPGANVLTF,TGTGCCAGCAAAACCCCTGGGGCCAACGTCCTGACTTTC
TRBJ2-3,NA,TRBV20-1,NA,CSAGQYRDPGDTQYF,TGCAGTGCTGGGCAGTACCGGGACCCGGGGGATACGCAGTATTTT